Below, 15 T cell receptor beta chains from the same sample are listed, as sequenced in a study of cytomegalovirus exposure and HLA in healthy donors. Primers for the PCR totalled 60 Vbeta and 13 Jbeta. Sequencing used immunoSEQ multiplex PCR; TCRdb keeps in-frame clones, though not all of them. The table lists some 190,000 clones, around 83% of them singletons. The source material was PBMCs. Receptors originate from a man between 40 and 49 years old in good health and CMV-seropositive.

The chain links TRBV12-5 to TRBJ1-3, with 8 bases aligning to TRBD1. The CDR3 has 16 residues. V lost 7 bases to trimming and J lost 0 bases; unmatched junction nucleotides: 8. Germline CDR1 LGHNT, CDR2 FRNRAP. CDR3: CASAPTGVLSGNTIYF. The DNA for the CDR3 is TGTGCTAGTGCCCCGACAGGGGTTCTCTCTGGAAACACCATATATTTT.

This clone was observed a few times. CDR3 protein: CASSLDVNTEAFF. In nucleotides, the CDR3 is TGTGCCAGCAGCTTGGATGTAAACACTGAAGCTTTCTTT. The chain links TRBV5-4 to TRBJ1-1; D gene unclear. Germline V gene lookup returns CDR1 SGHNT and CDR2 YYREEE (reference sequence). V lost 0 bases, J lost 2 bases, and 5 bases lay in between. This CDR3 contains 13 residues.

The chain joins TRBV7-8 to TRBJ1-4, with 8 positions matching TRBD1. This CDR3 spans 15 amino acids. The J segment lost 7 bases and the V segment lost 1 base, leaving 5 bases of the junction unmatched. Germline CDR1 reads SGHVS; CDR2 reads FQNEAQ. The CDR3 spells CASSLGQGSFEKLFF. The DNA of the CDR3 is TGTGCCAGCAGCTTAGGACAGGGGAGTTTTGAAAAACTGTTTTTT.

The chain is built from TRBV7-2 and TRBJ1-1; perhaps TRBD1 as D (6 bases). Germline-derived CDR1 and CDR2 are SGHTA and FQGNSA. The V and J ends lost 6 bases and 1 base respectively, with 12 bases between them. The CDR3 has 14 amino acids. The CDR3 sequence: CASSTGFANTEAFF. As DNA, the CDR3 is TGTGCCAGCAGTACAGGGTTTGCGAACACTGAAGCTTTCTTT.

This chain connects TRBV6-6 to TRBJ1-5, with D perhaps matching TRBD1 (5 bases). The CDR3 runs 15 residues. CDR1 and CDR2 from the germline V gene are MNHNY and SVGAGI (reference sequence). V lost 2 bases and J lost 4, with 12 bases in between. This CDR3 reads CASSYLGQQNQPQHF. The DNA of the CDR3 is TGTGCCAGCAGTTACCTGGGGCAGCAAAATCAGCCCCAGCATTTT.

This chain connects TRBV4-1 to TRBJ2-5; TRBD2 matches at 9 bases. Germline V gene data show CDR1 as MGHRA and CDR2 as YSYEKL. The CDR3 runs to 14 residues. The ends lost 3 bases at V and 4 bases at J; junction bases unmatched: 3. In DNA, the CDR3 is TGCGCCAGCAGCCAGGCGGGAGGGGGAGAGACCCAGTACTTC. As protein: CASSQAGGGETQYF.

The chain joins TRBV30 to TRBJ1-3, with no clear D. From germline, CDR1 is GTSNPN and CDR2 SVGIG (reference sequence). The germline V and J ends were trimmed by 3 bases and 4 bases, with 10 bases remaining between them. The CDR3 spans 13 residues. The DNA for the CDR3 is TGTGCCTGGAGCGCTGGAGGGGGAAACACCATATATTTT. This codes for CAWSAGGGNTIYF.

The V gene is TRBV12-5, the J gene TRBJ2-2; a possible D gene is TRBD2 (6 bases). Germline V gene lookup returns CDR1 LGHNT and CDR2 FRNRAP. Trimming removed 5 bases from V and 6 bases from J, with 19 bases in between. The CDR3 totals 16 residues. This CDR3 is CASGLAAGTHPGELFF. The CDR3, as DNA: TGTGCTAGTGGTCTGGCGGCGGGGACTCATCCCGGGGAGCTGTTTTTT.

J is TRBJ2-1 and V is TRBV5-1; no clear D. The ends were cut back, 0 bases at V and 7 bases at J, with 11 bases in the middle. The CDR3 is 14 amino acids. Per germline, CDR1 SGHRS and CDR2 YFSETQ. In DNA form, the CDR3 reads TGCGCCAGCAGCTTGGGGGTAGAGGCGAATGAGCAGTTCTTC. It yields the protein CASSLGVEANEQFF.

The genes are TRBV7-9 and TRBJ2-1; D gene ambiguous. The CDR3 length is 13 residues. V lost 5 bases and J 6 bases, leaving 11 bases between the germline ends. The germline V gene has CDR1 SEHNR and CDR2 FQNEAQ (reference sequence). CDR3 sequence: CASSQSTGNEQFF. CDR3 DNA sequence: TGTGCCAGCAGCCAGAGTACGGGCAATGAGCAGTTCTTC.

This clone was seen more than once but under ten times. The V call is TRBV27, the J call TRBJ2-5; tentative D call: TRBD1 (5 bases). The CDR3 runs 14 residues. Trimming took off 5 bases at V and 6 bases at J, with 16 bases between the two ends. The germline CDR1 and CDR2 sequences are MNHEY and SMNVEV (reference sequence). As DNA, the CDR3 is TGTGCCAGCAGTCCGCAGGTAGCAGGGAAGACCCAGTACTTC. Its protein is CASSPQVAGKTQYF.

This clone has more than one count but fewer than ten. CDR3 loop: CARELGQAHQPQHF. In nucleotides, the CDR3 is TGTGCCAGGGAGCTAGGACAGGCCCATCAGCCCCAGCATTTT. This sequence joins TRBV19 and TRBJ1-5, with 7 bases aligning to TRBD1. Germline V gives CDR1 LNHDA, CDR2 SQIVND (reference sequence). V trimming: 9 bases; J trimming: 5 bases; junction bases outside the gene matches: 10. This CDR3 has 14 residues.

This clone came up once. This chain links TRBV27 with TRBJ2-5, with D possibly being TRBD1 (6 bases). With 3 bases removed from V and 2 bases from J, the gap between germline ends came to 19 bases. The CDR3 covers 17 residues. In germline, CDR1 is MNHEY, CDR2 SMNVEV (reference sequence). CDR3 residues: CASSFDRRTANQETQYF. The CDR3, as DNA: TGTGCCAGCAGTTTCGACCGGAGGACAGCAAATCAAGAGACCCAGTACTTC.

The chain is built from TRBV19 and TRBJ2-7, with 10 nucleotides matching TRBD2. With V trimmed by 8 bases and J by 7 bases, 8 bases remained unmatched. CDR1 and CDR2 (germline): LNHDA, SQIVND (reference sequence). The CDR3 sequence is 13 residues long. As DNA, the CDR3 is TGTGCCAGTCTGGAGCGGGAGGGGGGAGAGCAGTACTTC. It codes for CASLEREGGEQYF.

This clone was seen only once. V and J are TRBV10-3 and TRBJ1-1, with TRBD1 matching 12 bases. With V trimmed by 10 bases and J by 1 base, 10 bases remained unmatched. Germline CDR1 and CDR2: ENHRY and SYGVKD. The CDR3 sequence is 16 residues long. CDR3 amino acids: CATLTGTGGGNTEAFF. The DNA for the CDR3 is TGTGCCACCCTAACCGGGACAGGGGGCGGGAACACTGAAGCTTTCTTT.